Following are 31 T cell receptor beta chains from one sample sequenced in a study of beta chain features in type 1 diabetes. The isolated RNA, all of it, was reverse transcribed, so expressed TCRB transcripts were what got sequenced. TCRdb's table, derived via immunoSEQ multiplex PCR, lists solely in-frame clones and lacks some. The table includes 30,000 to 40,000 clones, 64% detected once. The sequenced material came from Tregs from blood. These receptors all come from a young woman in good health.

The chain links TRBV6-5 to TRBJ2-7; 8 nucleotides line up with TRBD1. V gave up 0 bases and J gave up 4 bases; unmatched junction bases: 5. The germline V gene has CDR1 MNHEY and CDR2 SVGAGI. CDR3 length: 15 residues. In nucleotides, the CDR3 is TGTGCCAGCAGTTACTCGACAGGGGAAACTTACGAGCAGTACTTC. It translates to CASSYSTGETYEQYF.

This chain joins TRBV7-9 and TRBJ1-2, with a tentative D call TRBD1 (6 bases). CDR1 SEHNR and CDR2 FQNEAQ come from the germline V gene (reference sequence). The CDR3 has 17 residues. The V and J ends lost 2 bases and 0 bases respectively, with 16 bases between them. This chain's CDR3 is CASSLYPRAGANYGYTF. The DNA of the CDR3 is TGTGCCAGCAGCTTATATCCCCGGGCAGGGGCTAACTATGGCTACACCTTC.

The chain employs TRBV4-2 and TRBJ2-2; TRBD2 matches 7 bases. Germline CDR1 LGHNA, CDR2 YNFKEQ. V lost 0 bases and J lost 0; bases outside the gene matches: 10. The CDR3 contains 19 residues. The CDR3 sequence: CASSQDRRGAGTNTGELFF. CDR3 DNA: TGTGCCAGCAGCCAAGATCGTCGGGGAGCGGGAACGAACACCGGGGAGCTGTTTTTT.

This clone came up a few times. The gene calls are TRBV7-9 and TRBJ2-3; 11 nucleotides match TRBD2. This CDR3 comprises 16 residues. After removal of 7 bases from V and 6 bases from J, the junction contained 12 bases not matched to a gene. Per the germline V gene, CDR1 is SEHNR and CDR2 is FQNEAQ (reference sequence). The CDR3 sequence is CASTRSATSGTDTQYF. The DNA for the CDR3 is TGTGCCAGCACCCGTTCCGCGACTAGCGGGACTGATACGCAGTATTTT.

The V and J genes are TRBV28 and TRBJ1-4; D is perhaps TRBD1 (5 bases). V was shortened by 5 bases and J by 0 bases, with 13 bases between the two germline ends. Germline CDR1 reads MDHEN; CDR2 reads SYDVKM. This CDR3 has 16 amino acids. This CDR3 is CASSPTGLPTNEKLFF. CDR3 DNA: TGTGCCAGCAGTCCGACGGGACTCCCAACTAATGAAAAACTGTTTTTT.

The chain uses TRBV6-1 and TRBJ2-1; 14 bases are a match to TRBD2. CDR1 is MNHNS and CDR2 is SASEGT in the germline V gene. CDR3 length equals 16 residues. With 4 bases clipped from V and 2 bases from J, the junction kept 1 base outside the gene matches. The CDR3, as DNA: TGTGCCAGCAGTGGACTAGCGGGAGGGCCCTACAATGAGCAGTTCTTC. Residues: CASSGLAGGPYNEQFF.

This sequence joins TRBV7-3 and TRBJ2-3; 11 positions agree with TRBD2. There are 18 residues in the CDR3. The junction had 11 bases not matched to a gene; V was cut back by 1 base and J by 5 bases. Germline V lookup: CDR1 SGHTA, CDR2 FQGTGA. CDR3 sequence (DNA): TGTGCCAGCAGCTTAAAACCCGTTAGCGGGAGGGGGGGAGATACGCAGTATTTT. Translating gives CASSLKPVSGRGGDTQYF.

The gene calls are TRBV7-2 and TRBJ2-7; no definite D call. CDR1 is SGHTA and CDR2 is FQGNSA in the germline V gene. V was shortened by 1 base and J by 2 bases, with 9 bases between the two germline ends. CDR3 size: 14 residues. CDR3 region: CASSLGSSAYEQYF. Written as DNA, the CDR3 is TGTGCCAGCAGCTTAGGGTCCAGTGCCTACGAGCAGTACTTC.

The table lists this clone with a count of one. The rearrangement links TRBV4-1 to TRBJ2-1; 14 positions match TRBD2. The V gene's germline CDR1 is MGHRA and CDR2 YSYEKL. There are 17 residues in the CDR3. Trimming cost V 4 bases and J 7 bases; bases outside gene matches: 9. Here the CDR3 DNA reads TGCGCCAGCAGCCTAGATCCGGGACTAGCGGGAGAAAATGAGCAGTTCTTC. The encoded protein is CASSLDPGLAGENEQFF.

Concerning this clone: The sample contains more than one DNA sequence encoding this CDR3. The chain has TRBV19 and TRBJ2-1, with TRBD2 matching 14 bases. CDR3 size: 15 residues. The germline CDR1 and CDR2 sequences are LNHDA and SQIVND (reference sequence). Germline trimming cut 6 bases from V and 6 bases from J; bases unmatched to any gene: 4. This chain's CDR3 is CASRSGTSGSNEQFF. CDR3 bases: TGTGCCAGTAGGTCCGGGACTAGCGGGAGCAATGAGCAGTTCTTC.

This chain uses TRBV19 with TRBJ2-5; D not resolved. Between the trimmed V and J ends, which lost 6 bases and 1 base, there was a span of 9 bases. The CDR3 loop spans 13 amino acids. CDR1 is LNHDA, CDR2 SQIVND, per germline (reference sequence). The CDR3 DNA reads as TGTGCCAGTAGACACCAGTCCCAAGAGACCCAGTACTTC. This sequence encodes CASRHQSQETQYF.

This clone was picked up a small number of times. CDR3 protein: CASSLGIAGGGTQYF. In DNA, the CDR3 is TGTGCCAGCAGCTTAGGGATAGCGGGAGGTGGGACCCAGTACTTC. This chain links TRBV7-2 with TRBJ2-5; 10 bases are a match to TRBD2. The CDR3 has 15 amino acids. Germline trimming cut 1 base from V and 7 bases from J; bases unmatched to any gene: 6. CDR1 is SGHTA, CDR2 FQGNSA, per germline.

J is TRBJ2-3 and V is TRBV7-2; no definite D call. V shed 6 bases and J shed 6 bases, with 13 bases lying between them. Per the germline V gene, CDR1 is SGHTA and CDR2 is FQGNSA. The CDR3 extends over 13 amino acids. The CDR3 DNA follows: TGTGCCAGCAGGAACAACCCCAGGGATACGCAGTATTTT. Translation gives CASRNNPRDTQYF.

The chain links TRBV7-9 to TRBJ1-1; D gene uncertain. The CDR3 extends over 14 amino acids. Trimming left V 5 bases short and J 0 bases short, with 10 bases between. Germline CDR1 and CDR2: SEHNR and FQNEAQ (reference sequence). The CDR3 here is CASSPGVVNTEAFF. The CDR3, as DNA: TGTGCCAGCAGCCCGGGTGTCGTGAACACTGAAGCTTTCTTT.

The CDR3 DNA reads as TGTGCCAGCTCACCGACTGCCGGGACAGGGGAATTAGGCGCAGATACGCAGTATTTT. Protein product: CASSPTAGTGELGADTQYF. V usage is TRBV18 and J usage is TRBJ2-3; TRBD1 agrees at 10 bases. Looked up from germline, CDR1 is KGHSH and CDR2 is LQKENI. This CDR3 is 19 amino acids long. V lost 3 bases to trimming and J lost 4 bases; unmatched junction nucleotides: 16.

This CDR3 reads CASSPSVYNEQFF. The CDR3 DNA sequence: TGTGCCAGCAGCCCTTCGGTTTACAATGAGCAGTTCTTC. The chain carries TRBV11-3 and TRBJ2-1; D is unclear. CDR1 is SGHNT, CDR2 YENEEA, per germline. CDR3 length: 13 amino acids. Trimming pared 5 bases from V and 4 bases from J, leaving 9 bases between.

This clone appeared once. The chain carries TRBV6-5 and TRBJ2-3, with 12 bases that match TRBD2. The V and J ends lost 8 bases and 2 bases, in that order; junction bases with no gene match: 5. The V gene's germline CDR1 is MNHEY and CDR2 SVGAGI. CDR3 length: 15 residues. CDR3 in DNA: TGTGCCAGCTCCCGACTAGCGGGAGACACAGATACGCAGTATTTT. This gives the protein CASSRLAGDTDTQYF.

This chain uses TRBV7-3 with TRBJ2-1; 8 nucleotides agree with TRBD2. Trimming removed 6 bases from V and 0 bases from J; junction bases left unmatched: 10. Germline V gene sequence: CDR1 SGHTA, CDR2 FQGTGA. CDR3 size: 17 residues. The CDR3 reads CASSYAGGGSSYNEQFF. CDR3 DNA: TGTGCCAGCAGTTATGCGGGGGGCGGCAGCTCCTACAATGAGCAGTTCTTC.

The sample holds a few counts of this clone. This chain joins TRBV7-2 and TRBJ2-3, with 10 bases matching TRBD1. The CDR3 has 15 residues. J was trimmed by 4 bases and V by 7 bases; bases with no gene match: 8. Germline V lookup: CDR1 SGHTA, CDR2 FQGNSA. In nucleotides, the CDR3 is TGTGCCAGCACCCCGTGGGACAGGGGTTCAGATACGCAGTATTTT. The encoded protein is CASTPWDRGSDTQYF.

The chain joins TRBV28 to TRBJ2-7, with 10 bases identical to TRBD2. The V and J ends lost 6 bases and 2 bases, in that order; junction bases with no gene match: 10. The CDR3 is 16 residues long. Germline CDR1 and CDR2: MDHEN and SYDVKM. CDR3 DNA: TGTGCCAGCAGGCCGAGGACTAGCGGTACAACCTACGAGCAGTACTTC. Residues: CASRPRTSGTTYEQYF.

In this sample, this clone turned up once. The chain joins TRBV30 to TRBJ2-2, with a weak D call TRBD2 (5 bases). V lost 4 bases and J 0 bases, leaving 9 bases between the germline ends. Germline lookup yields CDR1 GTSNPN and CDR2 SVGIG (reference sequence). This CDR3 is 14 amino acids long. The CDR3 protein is CAWKRSANTGELFF. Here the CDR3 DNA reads TGTGCCTGGAAGCGGTCAGCGAACACCGGGGAGCTGTTTTTT.

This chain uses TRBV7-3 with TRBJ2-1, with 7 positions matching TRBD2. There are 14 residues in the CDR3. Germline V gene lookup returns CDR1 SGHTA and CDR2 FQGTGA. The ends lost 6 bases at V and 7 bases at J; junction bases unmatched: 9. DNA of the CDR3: TGTGCCAGCAGGCCTTCGGCGGGAGATAATGAGCAGTTCTTC. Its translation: CASRPSAGDNEQFF.

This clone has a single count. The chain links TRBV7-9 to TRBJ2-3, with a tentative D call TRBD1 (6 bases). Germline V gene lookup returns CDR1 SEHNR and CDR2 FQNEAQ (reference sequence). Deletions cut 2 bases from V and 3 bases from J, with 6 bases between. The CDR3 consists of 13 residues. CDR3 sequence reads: CASSLQGTDTQYF. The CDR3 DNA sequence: TGTGCCAGCAGCTTACAGGGGACAGATACGCAGTATTTT.

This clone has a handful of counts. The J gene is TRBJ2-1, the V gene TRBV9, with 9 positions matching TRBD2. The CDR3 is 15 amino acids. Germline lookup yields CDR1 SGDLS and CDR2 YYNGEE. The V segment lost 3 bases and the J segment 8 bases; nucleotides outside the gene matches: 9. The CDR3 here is CASSAPSGRKDEQFF. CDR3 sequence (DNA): TGTGCCAGCAGCGCCCCCAGCGGGAGGAAGGATGAGCAGTTCTTC.

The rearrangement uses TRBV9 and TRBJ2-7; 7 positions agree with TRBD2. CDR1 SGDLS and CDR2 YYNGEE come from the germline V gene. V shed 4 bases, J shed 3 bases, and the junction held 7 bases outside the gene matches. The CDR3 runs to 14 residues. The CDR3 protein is CASSPGGRNYEQYF. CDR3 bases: TGTGCCAGCAGCCCCGGGGGGAGAAACTACGAGCAGTACTTC.

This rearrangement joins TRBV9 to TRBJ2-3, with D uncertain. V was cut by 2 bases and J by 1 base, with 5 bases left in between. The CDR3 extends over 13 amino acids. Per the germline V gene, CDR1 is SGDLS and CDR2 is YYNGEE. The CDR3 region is CASSVAGTDTQYF. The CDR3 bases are TGTGCCAGCAGCGTGGCGGGCACAGATACGCAGTATTTT.

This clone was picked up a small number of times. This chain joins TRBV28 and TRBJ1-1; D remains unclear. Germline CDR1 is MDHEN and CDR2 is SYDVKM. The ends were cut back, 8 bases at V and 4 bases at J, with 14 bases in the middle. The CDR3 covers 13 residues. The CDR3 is CASVTFGGTEAFF. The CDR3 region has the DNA TGTGCCAGCGTCACTTTCGGAGGCACTGAAGCTTTCTTT.

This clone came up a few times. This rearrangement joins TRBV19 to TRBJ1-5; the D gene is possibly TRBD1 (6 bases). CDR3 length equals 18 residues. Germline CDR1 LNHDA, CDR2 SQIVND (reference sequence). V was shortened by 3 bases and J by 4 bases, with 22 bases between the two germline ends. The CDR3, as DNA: TGTGCCAGTAGTATTGGATCTAGGTTGGGGGCTTGGAATCAGCCCCAGCATTTT. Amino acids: CASSIGSRLGAWNQPQHF.

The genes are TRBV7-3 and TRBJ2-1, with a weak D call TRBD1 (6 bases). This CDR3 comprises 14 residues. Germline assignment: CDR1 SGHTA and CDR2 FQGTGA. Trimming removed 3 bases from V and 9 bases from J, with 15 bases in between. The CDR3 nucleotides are TGTGCCAGCAGCTTCCTAGGGGGTAGGGGTGAGCAGTTCTTC. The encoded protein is CASSFLGGRGEQFF.

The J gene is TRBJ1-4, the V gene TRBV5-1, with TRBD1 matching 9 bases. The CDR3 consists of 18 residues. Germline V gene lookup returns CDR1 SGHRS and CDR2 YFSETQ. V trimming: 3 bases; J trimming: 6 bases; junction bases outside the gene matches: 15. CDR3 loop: CASSWEPGQGVWDEKLFF. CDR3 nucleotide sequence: TGCGCCAGCAGCTGGGAGCCGGGACAGGGTGTCTGGGATGAAAAACTGTTTTTT.

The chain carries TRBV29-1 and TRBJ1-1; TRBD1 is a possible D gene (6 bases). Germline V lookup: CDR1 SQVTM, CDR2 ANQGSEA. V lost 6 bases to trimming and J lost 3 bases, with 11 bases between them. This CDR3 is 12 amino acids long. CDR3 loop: CSVAQGDTEAFF. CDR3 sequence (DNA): TGCAGCGTGGCACAGGGTGACACTGAAGCTTTCTTT.